Below, one TCR beta chain is given with its context. Repertoires were generated with immunoSEQ multiplex PCR, while TCRdb's copy carries only in-frame clones and drops some. The data show around 68,000 clones, 75% to 85% seen once. Germline lookup yields CDR1 MNHNS and CDR2 SASEGT. V lost 2 bases, J lost 4 bases, and 12 bases lay in between. The CDR3 has 15 residues. This entry comes from a study of control samples from healthy donors and cancer patients. This clonotype originated in a man aged 60 to 69 in good health. This chain joins TRBV6-1 and TRBJ1-5, with a tentative D call TRBD1 (5 bases). Sequencing input: blood. CDR3 sequence (DNA): TGTGCCAGCAGTGAATTTCAGGGTGGGAATCAGCCCCAGCATTTT. It encodes CASSEFQGGNQPQHF.